This is a list of T cell receptor beta chains from one sample in a study of blood T cell repertoires in COVID-19. Produced via immunoSEQ multiplex PCR; TCRdb's table is partial and in-frame only. This table holds about 180,000 clones, around 80% found once. Sequencing used peripheral blood. The receptors derive from a woman of 80 years or more with COVID-19, enrolled during active disease. CDR3s include the opening cysteine and the closing phenylalanine or tryptophan. The order of the fields is D gene, clone size, J gene, V gene, CDR3 protein, CDR3 DNA. D genes are given only for firm matches. Expanded clones get a size class; other rows say once, few or many, or leave the size out.

d_call: .; clone_size: .; j_call: TRBJ2-2; v_call: TRBV30; cdr3_aa: CAWSSFTGELFF; cdr3_nt: TGTGCCTGGAGTTCGTTCACCGGGGAGCTGTTTTTT
d_call: .; clone_size: .; j_call: TRBJ2-1; v_call: TRBV28; cdr3_aa: CASSLAGAPGEQFF; cdr3_nt: TGTGCCAGCAGTTTAGCTGGGGCCCCCGGTGAGCAGTTCTTC
d_call: .; clone_size: .; j_call: TRBJ2-7; v_call: TRBV23-1; cdr3_aa: CASLNEQYF; cdr3_nt: TGCGCCAGCTTAAACGAGCAGTACTTC
d_call: .; clone_size: .; j_call: TRBJ2-2; v_call: TRBV2; cdr3_aa: CASSKINTGELFF; cdr3_nt: TGTGCCAGCAGCAAAATTAACACCGGGGAGCTGTTTTTT
d_call: .; clone_size: .; j_call: TRBJ2-3; v_call: TRBV7-3; cdr3_aa: CASSLGPGGTDTQYF; cdr3_nt: TGTGCCAGCAGCTTAGGTCCAGGGGGCACAGATACGCAGTATTTT
d_call: .; clone_size: .; j_call: TRBJ2-1; v_call: TRBV3-1/TRBV3-2; cdr3_aa: CASSQVLVSYNEQFF; cdr3_nt: TGTGCCAGCAGCCAAGTCCTAGTCTCCTACAATGAGCAGTTCTTC
d_call: .; clone_size: .; j_call: TRBJ2-7; v_call: TRBV4-1; cdr3_aa: CASSLRHTASYEQYF; cdr3_nt: TGCGCCAGCAGCCTCCGACATACTGCCTCCTACGAGCAGTACTTC
d_call: TRBD1; clone_size: .; j_call: TRBJ2-1; v_call: TRBV28; cdr3_aa: CATNTGDYNEQFF; cdr3_nt: TGTGCCACCAACACAGGGGACTACAATGAGCAGTTCTTC
d_call: .; clone_size: .; j_call: TRBJ1-1; v_call: TRBV5-4; cdr3_aa: CASSLEGWPGAMNTEAFF; cdr3_nt: TGTGCCAGCAGCTTGGAGGGTTGGCCAGGGGCCATGAACACTGAAGCTTTCTTT
d_call: .; clone_size: .; j_call: TRBJ1-2; v_call: TRBV28; cdr3_aa: CASSPTLFYGYTF; cdr3_nt: TGTGCCAGCAGTCCAACTCTCTTCTATGGCTACACCTTC
d_call: TRBD1; clone_size: few; j_call: TRBJ1-5; v_call: TRBV19; cdr3_aa: CATSGTGGQPQHF; cdr3_nt: TGTGCCACCTCCGGGACAGGGGGTCAGCCCCAGCATTTT
d_call: TRBD2; clone_size: .; j_call: TRBJ2-1; v_call: TRBV28; cdr3_aa: CASSLAGGSNEQFF; cdr3_nt: TGTGCCAGCAGTTTAGCGGGAGGGTCAAATGAGCAGTTCTTC
d_call: .; clone_size: few; j_call: TRBJ2-6; v_call: TRBV28; cdr3_aa: CASSQRKYGANVLTF; cdr3_nt: TGTGCCAGCAGTCAGCGGAAATATGGGGCCAACGTCCTGACTTTC
d_call: TRBD2; clone_size: .; j_call: TRBJ2-1; v_call: TRBV11-3; cdr3_aa: CASSSPISGGDYNEQFF; cdr3_nt: TGTGCCAGCAGCTCCCCGATTAGCGGGGGGGACTACAATGAGCAGTTCTTC
d_call: TRBD1; clone_size: .; j_call: TRBJ1-1; v_call: TRBV30; cdr3_aa: CAWSTTGGATEAFF; cdr3_nt: TGTGCCTGGAGTACGACAGGGGGCGCCACTGAAGCTTTCTTT
d_call: .; clone_size: .; j_call: TRBJ2-3; v_call: TRBV28; cdr3_aa: CASSPIGRDRSTDTQYF; cdr3_nt: TGTGCCAGCAGTCCCATCGGGCGGGATCGAAGCACAGATACGCAGTATTTT
d_call: TRBD1; clone_size: .; j_call: TRBJ2-7; v_call: TRBV11-2; cdr3_aa: CASSGLTGGYEQYF; cdr3_nt: TGTGCCAGCAGCGGCCTGACAGGGGGCTACGAGCAGTACTTC